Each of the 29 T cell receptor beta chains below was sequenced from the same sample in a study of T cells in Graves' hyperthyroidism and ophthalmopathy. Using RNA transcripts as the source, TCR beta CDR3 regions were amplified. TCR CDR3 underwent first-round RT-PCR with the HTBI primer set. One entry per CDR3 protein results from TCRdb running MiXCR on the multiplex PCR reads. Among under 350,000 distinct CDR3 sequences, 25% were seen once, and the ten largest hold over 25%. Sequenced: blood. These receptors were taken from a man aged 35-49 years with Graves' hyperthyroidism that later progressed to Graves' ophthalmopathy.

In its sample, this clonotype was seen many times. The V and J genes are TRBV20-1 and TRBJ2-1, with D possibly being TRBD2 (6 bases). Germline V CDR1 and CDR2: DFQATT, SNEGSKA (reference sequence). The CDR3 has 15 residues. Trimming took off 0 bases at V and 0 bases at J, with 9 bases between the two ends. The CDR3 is CSARDNGGSYNEQFF. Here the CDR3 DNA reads TGCAGTGCTAGAGATAACGGGGGCTCCTACAATGAGCAGTTCTTC.

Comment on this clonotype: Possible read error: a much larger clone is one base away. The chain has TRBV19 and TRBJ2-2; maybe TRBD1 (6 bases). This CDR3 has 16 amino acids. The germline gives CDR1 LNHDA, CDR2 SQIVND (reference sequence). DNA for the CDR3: TGTACCAGTACCCACAGCAGGGGATTAAACACCGGGGAGCTGTTTTTT. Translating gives CTSTHSRGLNTGELFF.

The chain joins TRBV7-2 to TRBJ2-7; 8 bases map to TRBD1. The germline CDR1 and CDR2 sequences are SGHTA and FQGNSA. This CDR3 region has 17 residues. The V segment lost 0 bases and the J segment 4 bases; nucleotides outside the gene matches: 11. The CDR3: CASSLAPGRQGAYEQYF. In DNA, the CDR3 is TGTGCCAGCAGCTTAGCACCAGGGCGGCAGGGGGCTTACGAGCAGTACTTC.

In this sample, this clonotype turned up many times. Written as DNA, the CDR3 is TGTGCCAGCAGCGAGACCCCCGAACGTAACACTGAAGCTTTCTTT. This gives the protein CASSETPERNTEAFF. The V gene is TRBV9, the J gene TRBJ1-1; D not certain. The V and J ends lost 3 bases and 2 bases respectively, with 14 bases between them. Germline V gives CDR1 SGDLS, CDR2 YYNGEE. This CDR3 has 15 residues.

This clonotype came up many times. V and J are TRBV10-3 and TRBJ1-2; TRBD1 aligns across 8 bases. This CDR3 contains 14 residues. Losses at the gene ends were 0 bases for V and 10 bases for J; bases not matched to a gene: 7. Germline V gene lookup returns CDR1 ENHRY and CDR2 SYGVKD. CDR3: CAISESRGQVIYTF. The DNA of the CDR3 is TGTGCCATCAGTGAGTCGAGGGGACAGGTAATCTACACCTTC.

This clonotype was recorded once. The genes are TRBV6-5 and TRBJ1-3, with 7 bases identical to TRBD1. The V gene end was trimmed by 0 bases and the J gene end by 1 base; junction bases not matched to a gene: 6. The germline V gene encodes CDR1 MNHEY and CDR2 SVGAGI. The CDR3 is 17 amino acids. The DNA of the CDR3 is TGTGCCAGCAGTTACTCGGTCGAGGGGGCATCTGGAAACACCATATATTTT. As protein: CASSYSVEGASGNTIYF.

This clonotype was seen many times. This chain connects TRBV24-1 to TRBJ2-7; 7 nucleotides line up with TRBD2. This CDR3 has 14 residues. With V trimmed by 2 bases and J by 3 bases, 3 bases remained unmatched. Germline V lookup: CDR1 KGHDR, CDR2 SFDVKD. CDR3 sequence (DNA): TGTGCCACCAGTGATTCGGGCGGGAGCTACGAGCAGTACTTC. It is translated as CATSDSGGSYEQYF.

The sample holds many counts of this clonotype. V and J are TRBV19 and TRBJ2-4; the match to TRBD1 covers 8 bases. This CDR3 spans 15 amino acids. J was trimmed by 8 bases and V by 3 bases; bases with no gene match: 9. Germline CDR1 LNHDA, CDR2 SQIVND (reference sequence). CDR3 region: CASSILTGVQYIQYF. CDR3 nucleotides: TGTGCCAGTAGTATTTTGACAGGGGTCCAGTACATTCAGTACTTC.

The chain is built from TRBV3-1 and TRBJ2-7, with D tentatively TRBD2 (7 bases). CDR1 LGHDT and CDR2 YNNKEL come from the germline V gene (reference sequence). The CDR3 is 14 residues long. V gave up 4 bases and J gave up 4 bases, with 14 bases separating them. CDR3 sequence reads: CASSPLGGPYEQYF. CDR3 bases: TGTGCCAGCAGCCCCCTGGGGGGGCCGTACGAGCAGTACTTC.

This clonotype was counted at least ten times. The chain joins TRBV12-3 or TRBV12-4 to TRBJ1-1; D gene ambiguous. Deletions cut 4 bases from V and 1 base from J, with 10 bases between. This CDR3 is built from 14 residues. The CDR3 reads CASSSGASNTEAFF. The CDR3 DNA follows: TGTGCCAGCAGTTCGGGTGCCTCGAACACTGAAGCTTTCTTT.

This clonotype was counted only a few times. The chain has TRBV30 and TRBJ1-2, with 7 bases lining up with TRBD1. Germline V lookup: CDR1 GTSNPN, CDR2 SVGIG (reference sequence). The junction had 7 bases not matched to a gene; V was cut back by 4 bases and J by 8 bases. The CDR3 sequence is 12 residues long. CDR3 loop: CAWTLTGSGYTF. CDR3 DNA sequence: TGTGCCTGGACCTTGACAGGGAGCGGCTACACCTTC.

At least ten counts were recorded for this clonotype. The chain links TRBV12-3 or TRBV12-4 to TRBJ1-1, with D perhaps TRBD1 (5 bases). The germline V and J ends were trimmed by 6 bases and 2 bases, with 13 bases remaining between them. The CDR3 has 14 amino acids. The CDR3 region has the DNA TGTGCCAGCAGATGGGGGACCAGTAACACTGAAGCTTTCTTT. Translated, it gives CASRWGTSNTEAFF.

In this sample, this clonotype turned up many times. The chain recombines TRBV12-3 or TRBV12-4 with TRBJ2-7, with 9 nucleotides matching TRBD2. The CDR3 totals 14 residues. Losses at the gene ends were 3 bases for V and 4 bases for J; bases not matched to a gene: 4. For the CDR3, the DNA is TGTGCCAGCAGTTTGCGGGAGGGCCCATACGAGCAGTACTTC. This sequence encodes CASSLREGPYEQYF.

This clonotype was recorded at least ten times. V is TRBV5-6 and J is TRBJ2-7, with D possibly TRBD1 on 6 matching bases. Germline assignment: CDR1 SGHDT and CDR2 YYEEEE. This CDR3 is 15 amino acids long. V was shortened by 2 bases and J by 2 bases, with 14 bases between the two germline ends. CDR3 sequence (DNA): TGTGCCAGCAGCTTAACCGGGACACCTACCTACGAGCAGTACTTC. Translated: CASSLTGTPTYEQYF.

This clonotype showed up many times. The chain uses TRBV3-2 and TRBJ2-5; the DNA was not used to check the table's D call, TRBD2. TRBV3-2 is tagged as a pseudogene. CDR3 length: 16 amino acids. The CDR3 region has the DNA TGTGCCAGCAGCCCACGCGTGGGACTGCAACAAGAGACCCAGTACTTC. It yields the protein CASSPRVGLQQETQYF.

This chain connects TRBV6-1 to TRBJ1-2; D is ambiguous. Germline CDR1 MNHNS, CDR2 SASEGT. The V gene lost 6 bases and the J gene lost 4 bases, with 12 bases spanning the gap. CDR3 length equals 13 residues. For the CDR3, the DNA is TGTGCCAGCAGCCACCATGAACCCTATGGCTACACCTTC. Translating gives CASSHHEPYGYTF.

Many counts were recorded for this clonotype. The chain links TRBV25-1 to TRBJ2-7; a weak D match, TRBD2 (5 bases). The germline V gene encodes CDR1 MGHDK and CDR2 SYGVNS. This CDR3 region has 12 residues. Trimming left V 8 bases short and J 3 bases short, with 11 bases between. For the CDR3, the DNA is TGTGCCAGCGTCGGGAATAGCTACGAGCAGTACTTC. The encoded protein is CASVGNSYEQYF.

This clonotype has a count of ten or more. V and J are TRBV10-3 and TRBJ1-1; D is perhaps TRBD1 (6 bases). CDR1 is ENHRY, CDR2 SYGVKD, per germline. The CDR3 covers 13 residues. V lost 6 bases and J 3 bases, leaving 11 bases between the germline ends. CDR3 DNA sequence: TGTGCCATCAGGGGGAAGGGGGACACTGAAGCTTTCTTT. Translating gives CAIRGKGDTEAFF.

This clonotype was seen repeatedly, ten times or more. The CDR3 region is CASSLPGLGHEQYF. The CDR3 DNA reads TGTGCCAGCAGCTTACCGGGGCTAGGGCACGAGCAGTACTTC. The chain carries TRBV7-9 and TRBJ2-7, with D perhaps matching TRBD1 or TRBD2 (5 bases each). The CDR3 is made up of 14 amino acids. V was trimmed by 2 bases and J by 5 bases, leaving 13 bases between them. Germline V gene data show CDR1 as SEHNR and CDR2 as FQNEAQ (reference sequence).

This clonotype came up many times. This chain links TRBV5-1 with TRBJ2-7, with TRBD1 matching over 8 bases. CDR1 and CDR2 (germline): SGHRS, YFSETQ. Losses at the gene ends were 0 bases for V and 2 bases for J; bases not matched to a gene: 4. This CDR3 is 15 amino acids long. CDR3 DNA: TGCGCCAGCAGCTTGGGACAGGGGATTCCCTACGAGCAGTACTTC. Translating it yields CASSLGQGIPYEQYF.

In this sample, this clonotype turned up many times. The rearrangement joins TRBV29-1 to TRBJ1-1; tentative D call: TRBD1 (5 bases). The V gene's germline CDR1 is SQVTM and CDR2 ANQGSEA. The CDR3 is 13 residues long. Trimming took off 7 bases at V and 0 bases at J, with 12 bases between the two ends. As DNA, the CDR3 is TGCAGCGCCACGGGACGTTTGAACACTGAAGCTTTCTTT. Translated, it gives CSATGRLNTEAFF.

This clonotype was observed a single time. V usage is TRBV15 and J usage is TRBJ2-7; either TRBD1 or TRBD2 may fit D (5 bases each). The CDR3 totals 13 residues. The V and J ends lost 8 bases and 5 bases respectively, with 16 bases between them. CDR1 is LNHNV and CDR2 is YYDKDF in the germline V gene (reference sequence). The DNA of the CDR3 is TGTGCCACCGGCGACAGAGCGGTGGACGAGCAGTACTTC. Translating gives CATGDRAVDEQYF.

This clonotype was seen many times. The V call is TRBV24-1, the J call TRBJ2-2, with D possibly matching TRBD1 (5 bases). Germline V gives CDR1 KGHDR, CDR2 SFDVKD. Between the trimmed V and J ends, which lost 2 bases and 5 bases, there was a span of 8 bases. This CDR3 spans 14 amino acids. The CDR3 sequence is CATSDSTETGELFF. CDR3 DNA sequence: TGTGCCACCAGTGATTCGACAGAAACCGGGGAGCTGTTTTTT.

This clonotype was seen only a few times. The CDR3 DNA follows: TGTGCCAGCAGCTGGGGGACTAGCGGGATTCTAGCCAAAAACATTCAGTACTTC. This codes for CASSWGTSGILAKNIQYF. The V gene is TRBV11-1, the J gene TRBJ2-4; 13 positions match TRBD2. The CDR3 is 18 residues long. The V gene end was trimmed by 4 bases and the J gene end by 0 bases; junction bases not matched to a gene: 6. Germline-derived CDR1 and CDR2 are SGHAT and FQDESV (reference sequence).

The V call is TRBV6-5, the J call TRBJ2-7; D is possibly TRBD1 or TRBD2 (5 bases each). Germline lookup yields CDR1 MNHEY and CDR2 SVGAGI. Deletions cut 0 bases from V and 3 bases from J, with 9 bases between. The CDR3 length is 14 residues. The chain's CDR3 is CASSYSGDGYEQYF. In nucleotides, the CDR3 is TGTGCCAGCAGTTACTCGGGGGACGGCTACGAGCAGTACTTC.

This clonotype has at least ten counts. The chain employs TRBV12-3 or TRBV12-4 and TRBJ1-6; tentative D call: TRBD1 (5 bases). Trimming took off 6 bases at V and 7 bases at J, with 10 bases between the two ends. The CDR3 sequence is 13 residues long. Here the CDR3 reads CASRAGRNSPLHF. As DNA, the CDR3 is TGTGCCAGCAGGGCAGGGAGGAATTCACCCCTCCACTTT.

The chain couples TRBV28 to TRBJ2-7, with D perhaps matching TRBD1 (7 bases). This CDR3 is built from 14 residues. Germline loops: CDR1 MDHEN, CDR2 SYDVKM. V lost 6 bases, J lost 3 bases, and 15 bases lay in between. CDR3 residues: CASRHQGGGYEQYF. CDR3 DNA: TGTGCCAGCAGGCATCAGGGGGGAGGCTACGAGCAGTACTTC.

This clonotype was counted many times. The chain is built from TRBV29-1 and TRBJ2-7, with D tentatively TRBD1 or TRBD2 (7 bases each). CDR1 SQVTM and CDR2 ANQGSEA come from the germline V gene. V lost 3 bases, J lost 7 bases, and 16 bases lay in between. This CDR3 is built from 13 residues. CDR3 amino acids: CSVEVQGGREQYF. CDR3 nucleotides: TGCAGCGTTGAGGTCCAGGGGGGGCGGGAGCAGTACTTC.

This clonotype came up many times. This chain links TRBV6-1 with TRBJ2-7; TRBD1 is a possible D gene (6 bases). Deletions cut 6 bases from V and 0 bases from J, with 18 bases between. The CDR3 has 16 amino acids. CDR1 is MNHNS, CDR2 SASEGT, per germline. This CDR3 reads CASSSRGAVSSYEQYF. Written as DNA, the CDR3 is TGTGCCAGCAGCTCCAGGGGAGCGGTGAGCTCCTACGAGCAGTACTTC.